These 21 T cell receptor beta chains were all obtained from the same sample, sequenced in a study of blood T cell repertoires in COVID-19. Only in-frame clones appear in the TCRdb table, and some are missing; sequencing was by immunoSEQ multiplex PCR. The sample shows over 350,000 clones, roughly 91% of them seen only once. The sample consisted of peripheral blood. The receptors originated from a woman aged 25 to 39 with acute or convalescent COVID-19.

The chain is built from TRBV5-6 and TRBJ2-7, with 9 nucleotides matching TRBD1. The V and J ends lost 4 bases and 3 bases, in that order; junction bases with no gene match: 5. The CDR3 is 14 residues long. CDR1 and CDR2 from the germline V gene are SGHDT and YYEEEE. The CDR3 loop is CASSRGQGFYEQYF. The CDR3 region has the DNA TGTGCCAGCAGCCGCGGACAGGGGTTCTACGAGCAGTACTTC.

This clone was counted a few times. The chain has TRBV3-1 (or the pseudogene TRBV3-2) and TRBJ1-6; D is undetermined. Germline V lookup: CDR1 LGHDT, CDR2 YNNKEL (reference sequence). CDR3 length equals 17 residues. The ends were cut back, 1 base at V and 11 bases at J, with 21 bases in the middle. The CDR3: CASSQGPKGVGVTPLHF. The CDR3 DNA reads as TGTGCCAGCAGCCAAGGCCCCAAGGGAGTCGGGGTGACACCCCTCCACTTT.

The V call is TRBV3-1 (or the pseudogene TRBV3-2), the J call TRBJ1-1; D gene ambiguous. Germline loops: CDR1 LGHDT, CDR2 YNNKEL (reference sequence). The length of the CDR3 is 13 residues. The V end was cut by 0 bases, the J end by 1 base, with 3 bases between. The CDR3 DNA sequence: TGTGCCAGCAGCCAAGACAGGAACACTGAAGCTTTCTTT. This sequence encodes CASSQDRNTEAFF.

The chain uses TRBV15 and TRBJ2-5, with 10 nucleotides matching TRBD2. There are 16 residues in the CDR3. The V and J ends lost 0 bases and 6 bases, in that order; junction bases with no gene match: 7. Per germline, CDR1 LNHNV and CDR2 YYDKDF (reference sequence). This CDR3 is CATSRDQLAGKKTQYF. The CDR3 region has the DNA TGTGCCACCAGCAGAGATCAACTAGCGGGGAAGAAGACCCAGTACTTC.

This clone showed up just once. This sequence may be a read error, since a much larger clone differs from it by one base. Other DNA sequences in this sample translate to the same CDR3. DNA of the CDR3: TGTGCCAGCAGTTTAGACAGGAACACTGAAGCTTTCTTT. It translates to CASSLDRNTEAFF. This sequence joins TRBV5-4 and TRBJ1-1, with D maybe TRBD1 (5 bases). Trimming pared 5 bases from V and 1 base from J, leaving 9 bases between. The CDR3 extends over 13 amino acids. Germline V lookup: CDR1 SGHNT, CDR2 YYREEE (reference sequence).

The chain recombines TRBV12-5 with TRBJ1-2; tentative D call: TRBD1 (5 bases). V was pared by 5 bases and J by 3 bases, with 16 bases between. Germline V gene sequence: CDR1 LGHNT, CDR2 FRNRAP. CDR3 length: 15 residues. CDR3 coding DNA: TGTGCTAGTGGTCTGGGGCGGACAAGACACTATGGCTACACCTTC. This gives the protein CASGLGRTRHYGYTF.

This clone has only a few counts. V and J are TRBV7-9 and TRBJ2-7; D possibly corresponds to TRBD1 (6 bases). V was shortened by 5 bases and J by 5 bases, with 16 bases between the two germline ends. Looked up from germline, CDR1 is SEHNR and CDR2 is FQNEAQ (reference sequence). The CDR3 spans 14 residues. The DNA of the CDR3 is TGTGCCAGCAGCCCATCTGGCAGGGGCAACGAGCAGTACTTC. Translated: CASSPSGRGNEQYF.

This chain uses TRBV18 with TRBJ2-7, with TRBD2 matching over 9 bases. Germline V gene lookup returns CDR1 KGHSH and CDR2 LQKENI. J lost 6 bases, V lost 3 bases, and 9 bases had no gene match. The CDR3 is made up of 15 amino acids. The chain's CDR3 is CASSPGGGAESEQYF. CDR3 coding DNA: TGTGCCAGCTCACCTGGCGGGGGGGCCGAATCCGAGCAGTACTTC.

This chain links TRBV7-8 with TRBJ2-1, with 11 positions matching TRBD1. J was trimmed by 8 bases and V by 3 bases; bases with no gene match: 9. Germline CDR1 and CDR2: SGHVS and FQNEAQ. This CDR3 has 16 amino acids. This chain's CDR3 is CASSLAGTGGQDEQFF. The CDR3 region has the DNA TGTGCCAGCAGCTTGGCCGGGACAGGGGGACAGGATGAGCAGTTCTTC.

The CDR3 nucleotides are TGTGCCACCGCCGGGGGGAGGGCCACTGAAGCTTTCTTT. Protein: CATAGGRATEAFF. The chain employs TRBV24-1 and TRBJ1-1; TRBD1 is a possible D gene (5 bases). The germline gives CDR1 KGHDR, CDR2 SFDVKD. V lost 9 bases, J lost 4 bases, and 14 bases lay in between. There are 13 residues in the CDR3.

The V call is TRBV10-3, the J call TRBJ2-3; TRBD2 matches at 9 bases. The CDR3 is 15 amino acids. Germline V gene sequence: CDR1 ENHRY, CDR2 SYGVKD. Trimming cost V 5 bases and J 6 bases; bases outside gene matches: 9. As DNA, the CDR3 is TGTGCCATCAGTTCCTATAGCGGGGGCCCCGATACGCAGTATTTT. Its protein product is CAISSYSGGPDTQYF.

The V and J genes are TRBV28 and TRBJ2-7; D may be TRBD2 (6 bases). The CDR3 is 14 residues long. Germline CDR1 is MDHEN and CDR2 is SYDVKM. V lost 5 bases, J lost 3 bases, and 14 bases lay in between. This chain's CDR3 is CASSQATSSYEQYF. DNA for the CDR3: TGTGCCAGCAGTCAAGCTACTAGCAGCTACGAGCAGTACTTC.

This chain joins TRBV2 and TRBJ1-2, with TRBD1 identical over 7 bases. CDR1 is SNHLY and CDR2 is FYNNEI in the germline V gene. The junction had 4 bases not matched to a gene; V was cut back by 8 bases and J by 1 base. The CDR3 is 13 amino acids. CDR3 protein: CASGGTDNYGYTF. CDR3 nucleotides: TGTGCCAGCGGTGGGACAGATAACTATGGCTACACCTTC.

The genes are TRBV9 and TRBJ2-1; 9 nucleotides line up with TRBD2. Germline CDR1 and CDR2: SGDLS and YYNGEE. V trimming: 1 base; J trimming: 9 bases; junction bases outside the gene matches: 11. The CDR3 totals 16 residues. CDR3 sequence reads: CASSVSTRRGGGEQFF. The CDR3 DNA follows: TGTGCCAGCAGCGTATCAACGAGGCGGGGGGGTGGTGAGCAGTTCTTC.

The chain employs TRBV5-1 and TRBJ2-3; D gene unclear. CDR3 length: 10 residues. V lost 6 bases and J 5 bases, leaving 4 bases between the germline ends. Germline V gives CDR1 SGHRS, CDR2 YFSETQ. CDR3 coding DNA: TGCGCCAGCACGGGAGATACGCAGTATTTT. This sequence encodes CASTGDTQYF.

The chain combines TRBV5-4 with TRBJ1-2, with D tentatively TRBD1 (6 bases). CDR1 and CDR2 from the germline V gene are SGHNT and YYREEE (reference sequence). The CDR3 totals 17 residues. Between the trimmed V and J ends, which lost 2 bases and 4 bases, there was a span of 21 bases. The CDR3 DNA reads TGTGCCAGCAGCTTAAAACACCGGACCGGGACAATCTATGGCTACACCTTC. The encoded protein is CASSLKHRTGTIYGYTF. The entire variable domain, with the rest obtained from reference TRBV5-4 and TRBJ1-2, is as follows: ETGVTQSPTHLIKTRGQQVTLRCSSQSGHNTVSWYQQALGQGPQFIFQYYREEENGRGNFPPRFSGLQFPNYSSELNVNALELDDSALYLCASSLKHRTGTIYGYTFGSGTRLTVV.

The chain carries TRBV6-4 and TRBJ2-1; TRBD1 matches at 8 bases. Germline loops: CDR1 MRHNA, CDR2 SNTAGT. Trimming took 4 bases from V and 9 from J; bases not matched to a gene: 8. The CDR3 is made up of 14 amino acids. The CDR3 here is CASSVRQGAGEQFF. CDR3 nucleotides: TGTGCCAGCAGTGTGAGGCAGGGGGCTGGTGAGCAGTTCTTC.

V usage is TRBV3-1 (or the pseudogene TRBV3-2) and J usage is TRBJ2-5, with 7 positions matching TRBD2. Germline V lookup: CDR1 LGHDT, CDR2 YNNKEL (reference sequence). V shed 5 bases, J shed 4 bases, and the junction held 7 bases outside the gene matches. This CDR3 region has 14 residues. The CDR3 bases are TGTGCCAGCAGCGACAGACTAGCAGGAGAGACCCAGTACTTC. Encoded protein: CASSDRLAGETQYF.

The CDR3 loop is CASAMLGAGPPGEQFF. For the CDR3, the DNA is TGTGCTAGTGCCATGCTTGGGGCCGGACCCCCAGGTGAGCAGTTCTTC. This chain connects TRBV12-5 to TRBJ2-1; tentative D call: TRBD1 (5 bases). Germline V CDR1 and CDR2: LGHNT, FRNRAP. The germline V and J ends were trimmed by 7 bases and 9 bases, with 25 bases remaining between them. The CDR3 has 16 amino acids. The full variable domain, in which reference TRBV12-5 and TRBJ2-1 provide the parts outside the CDR3, is DARVTQTPRHKVTEMGQEVTMRCQPILGHNTVFWYRQTMMQGLELLAYFRNRAPLDDSGMPKDRFSAEMPDATLATLKIQPSEPRDSAVYFCASAMLGAGPPGEQFFGPGTRLTVL.

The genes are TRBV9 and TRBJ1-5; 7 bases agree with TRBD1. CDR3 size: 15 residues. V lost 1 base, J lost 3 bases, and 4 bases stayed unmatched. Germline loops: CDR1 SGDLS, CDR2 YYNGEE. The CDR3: CASSVTGDPNQPQHF. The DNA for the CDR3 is TGTGCCAGCAGCGTAACAGGGGACCCCAATCAGCCCCAGCATTTT.

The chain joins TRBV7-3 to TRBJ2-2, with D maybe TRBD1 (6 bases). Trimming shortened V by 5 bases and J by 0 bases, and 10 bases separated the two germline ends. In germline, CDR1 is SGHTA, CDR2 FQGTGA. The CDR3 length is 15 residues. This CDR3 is CASSPRGPNTGELFF. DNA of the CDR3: TGTGCCAGCAGCCCCAGGGGACCGAACACCGGGGAGCTGTTTTTT.